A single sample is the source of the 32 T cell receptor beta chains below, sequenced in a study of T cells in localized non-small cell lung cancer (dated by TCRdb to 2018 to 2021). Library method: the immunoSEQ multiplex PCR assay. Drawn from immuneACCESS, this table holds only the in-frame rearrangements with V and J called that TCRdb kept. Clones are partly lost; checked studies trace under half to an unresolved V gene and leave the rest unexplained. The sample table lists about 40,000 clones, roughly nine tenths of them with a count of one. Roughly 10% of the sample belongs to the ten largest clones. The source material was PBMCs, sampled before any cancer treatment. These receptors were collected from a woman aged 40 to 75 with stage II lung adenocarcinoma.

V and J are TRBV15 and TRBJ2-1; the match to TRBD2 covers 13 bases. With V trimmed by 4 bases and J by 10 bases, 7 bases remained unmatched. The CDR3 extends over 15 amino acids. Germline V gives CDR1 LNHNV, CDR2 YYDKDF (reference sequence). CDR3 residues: CATSTWTSGGGEQFF. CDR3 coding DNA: TGTGCCACCAGCACCTGGACTAGCGGGGGAGGCGAGCAGTTCTTC.

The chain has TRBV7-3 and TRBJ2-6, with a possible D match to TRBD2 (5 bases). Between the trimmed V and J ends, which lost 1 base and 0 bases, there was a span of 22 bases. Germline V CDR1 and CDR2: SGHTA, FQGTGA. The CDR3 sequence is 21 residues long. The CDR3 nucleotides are TGTGCCAGCAGCTTAATGGTAGAGATGGACTTTTTGAGCTCTGGGGCCAACGTCCTGACTTTC. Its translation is CASSLMVEMDFLSSGANVLTF.

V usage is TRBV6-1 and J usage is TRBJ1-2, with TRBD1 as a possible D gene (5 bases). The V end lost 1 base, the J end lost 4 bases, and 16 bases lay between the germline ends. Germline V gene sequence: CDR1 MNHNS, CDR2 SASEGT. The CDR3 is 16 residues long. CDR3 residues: CASSEEMWQGLYGYTF. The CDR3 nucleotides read TGTGCCAGCAGTGAAGAGATGTGGCAGGGCCTCTATGGCTACACCTTC.

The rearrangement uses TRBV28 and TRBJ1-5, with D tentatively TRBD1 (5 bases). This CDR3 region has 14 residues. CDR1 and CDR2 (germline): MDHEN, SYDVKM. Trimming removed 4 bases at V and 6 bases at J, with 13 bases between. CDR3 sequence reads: CASSSGDGGQPQHF. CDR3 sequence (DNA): TGTGCCAGCAGTTCGGGGGATGGCGGTCAGCCCCAGCATTTT.

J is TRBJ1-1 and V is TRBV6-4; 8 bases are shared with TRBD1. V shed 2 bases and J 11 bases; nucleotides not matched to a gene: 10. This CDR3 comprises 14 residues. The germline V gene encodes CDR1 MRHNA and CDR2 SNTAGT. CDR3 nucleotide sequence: TGTGCCAGCAGTGACGTTAGGACAGGGAATATCGCTTTCTTT. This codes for CASSDVRTGNIAFF.

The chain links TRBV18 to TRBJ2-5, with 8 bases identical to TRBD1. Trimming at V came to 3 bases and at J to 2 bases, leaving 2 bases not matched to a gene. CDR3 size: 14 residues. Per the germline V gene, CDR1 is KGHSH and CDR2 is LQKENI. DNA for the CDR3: TGTGCCAGCTCACCTGGACAGGGACAAGAGACCCAGTACTTC. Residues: CASSPGQGQETQYF.

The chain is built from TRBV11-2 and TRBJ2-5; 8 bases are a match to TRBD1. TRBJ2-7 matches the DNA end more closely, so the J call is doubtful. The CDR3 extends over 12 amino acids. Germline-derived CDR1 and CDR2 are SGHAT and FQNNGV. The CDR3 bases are TGTGCCAGCAGCGGGACAGGTTTCGAGCAGTACTTC. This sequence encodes CASSGTGFEQYF.

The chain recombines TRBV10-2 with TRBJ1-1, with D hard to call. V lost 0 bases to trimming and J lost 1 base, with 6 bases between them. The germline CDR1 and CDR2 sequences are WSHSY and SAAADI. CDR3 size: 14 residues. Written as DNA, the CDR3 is TGCGCCAGCAGTGAGTCGTCAGGGAACACTGAAGCTTTCTTT. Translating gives CASSESSGNTEAFF.

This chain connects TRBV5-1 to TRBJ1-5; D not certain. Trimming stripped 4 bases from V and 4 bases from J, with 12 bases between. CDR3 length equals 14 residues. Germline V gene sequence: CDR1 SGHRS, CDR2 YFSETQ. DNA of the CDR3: TGCGCCAGCAGCCCGGACTTGGCAAATCAGCCCCAGCATTTT. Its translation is CASSPDLANQPQHF. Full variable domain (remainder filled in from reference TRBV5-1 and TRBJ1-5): KAGVTQTPRYLIKTRGQQVTLSCSPISGHRSVSWYQQTPGQGLQFLFEYFSETQRNKGNFPGRFSGRQFSNSRSEMNVSTLELGDSALYLCASSPDLANQPQHFGDGTRLSIL.

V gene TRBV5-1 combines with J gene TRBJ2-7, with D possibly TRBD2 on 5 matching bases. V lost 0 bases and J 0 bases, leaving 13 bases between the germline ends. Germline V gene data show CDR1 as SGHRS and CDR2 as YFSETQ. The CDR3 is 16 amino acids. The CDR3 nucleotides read TGCGCCAGCAGCTTGGTAGAGGGCCCGGTCTCCTACGAGCAGTACTTC. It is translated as CASSLVEGPVSYEQYF.

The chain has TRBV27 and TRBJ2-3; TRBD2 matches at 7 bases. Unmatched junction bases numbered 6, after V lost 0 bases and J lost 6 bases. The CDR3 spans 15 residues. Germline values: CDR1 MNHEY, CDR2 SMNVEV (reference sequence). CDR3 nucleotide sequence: TGTGCCAGCAGTTTATCGCTAGCGGAATCCGATACGCAGTATTTT. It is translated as CASSLSLAESDTQYF.

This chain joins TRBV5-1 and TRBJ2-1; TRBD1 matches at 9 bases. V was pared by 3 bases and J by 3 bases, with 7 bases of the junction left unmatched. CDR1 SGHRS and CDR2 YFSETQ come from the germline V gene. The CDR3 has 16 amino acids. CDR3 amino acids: CASSSKDRGSYNEQFF. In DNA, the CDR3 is TGCGCCAGCAGCTCTAAGGACAGGGGTAGCTACAATGAGCAGTTCTTC.

Here the CDR3 DNA reads TGTGCCAGCAGTCCGGGACTAGCGGGTTACTCCTACAATGAGCAGTTCTTC. Amino acid sequence: CASSPGLAGYSYNEQFF. The chain combines TRBV28 with TRBJ2-1, with 12 bases identical to TRBD2. CDR1 is MDHEN, CDR2 SYDVKM, per germline. Trimming removed 5 bases from V and 0 bases from J; junction bases left unmatched: 5. The CDR3 spans 17 residues.

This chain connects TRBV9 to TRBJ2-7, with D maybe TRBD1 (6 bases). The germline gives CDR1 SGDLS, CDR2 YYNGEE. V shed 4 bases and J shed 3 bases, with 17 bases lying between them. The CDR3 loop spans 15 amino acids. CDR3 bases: TGTGCCAGCAGCTCTAGCCTAGGACAGAGCTACGAGCAGTACTTC. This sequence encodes CASSSSLGQSYEQYF.

The CDR3 reads CASSYSRRVVSTEAFF. CDR3 bases: TGTGCCAGCAGTTACTCGAGGCGGGTCGTAAGCACTGAAGCTTTCTTT. The chain carries TRBV6-5 and TRBJ1-1; D gene ambiguous. This CDR3 is built from 16 residues. Germline V gene data show CDR1 as MNHEY and CDR2 as SVGAGI. With 0 bases removed from V and 4 bases from J, the gap between germline ends came to 15 bases.

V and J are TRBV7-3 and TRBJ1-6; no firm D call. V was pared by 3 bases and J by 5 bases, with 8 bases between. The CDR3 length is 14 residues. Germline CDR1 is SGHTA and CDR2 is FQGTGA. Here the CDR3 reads CASSLSNNNSPLHF. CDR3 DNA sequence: TGTGCCAGCAGCTTGTCGAACAATAATTCACCCCTCCACTTT. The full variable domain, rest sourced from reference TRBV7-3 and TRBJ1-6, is GAGVSQTPSNKVTEKGKYVELRCDPISGHTALYWYRQSLGQGPEFLIYFQGTGAADDSGLPNDRFFAVRPEGSVSTLKIQRTERGDSAVYLCASSLSNNNSPLHFGNGTRLTVT.

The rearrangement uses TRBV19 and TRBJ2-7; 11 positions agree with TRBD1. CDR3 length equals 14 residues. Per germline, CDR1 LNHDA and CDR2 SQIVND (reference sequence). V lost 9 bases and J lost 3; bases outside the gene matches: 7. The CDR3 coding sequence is TGTGCCAGCCGGGACAGGGGGTCCTTCTACGAGCAGTACTTC. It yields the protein CASRDRGSFYEQYF.

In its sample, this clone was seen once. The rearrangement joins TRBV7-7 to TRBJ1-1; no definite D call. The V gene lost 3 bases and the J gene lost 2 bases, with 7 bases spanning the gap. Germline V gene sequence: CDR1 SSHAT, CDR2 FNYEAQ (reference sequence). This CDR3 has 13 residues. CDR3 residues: CASSLRLNTEAFF. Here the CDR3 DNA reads TGTGCCAGCAGCTTGCGTCTCAACACTGAAGCTTTCTTT. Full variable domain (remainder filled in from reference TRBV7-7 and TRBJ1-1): GAGVSQSPRYKVTKRGQDVTLRCDPISSHATLYWYQQALGQGPEFLTYFNYEAQPDKSGLPSDRFSAERPEGSISTLTIQRTEQRDSAMYRCASSLRLNTEAFFGQGTRLTVV.

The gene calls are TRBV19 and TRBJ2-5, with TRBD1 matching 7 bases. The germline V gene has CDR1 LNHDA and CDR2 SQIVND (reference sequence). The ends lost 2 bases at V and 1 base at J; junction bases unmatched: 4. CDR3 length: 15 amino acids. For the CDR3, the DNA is TGTGCCAGTAGTATAACAGGGGCCCTCCAAGAGACCCAGTACTTC. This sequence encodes CASSITGALQETQYF. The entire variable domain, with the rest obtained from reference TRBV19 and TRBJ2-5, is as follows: DGGITQSPKYLFRKEGQNVTLSCEQNLNHDAMYWYRQDPGQGLRLIYYSQIVNDFQKGDIAEGYSVSREKKESFPLTVTSAQKNPTAFYLCASSITGALQETQYFGPGTRLLVL.

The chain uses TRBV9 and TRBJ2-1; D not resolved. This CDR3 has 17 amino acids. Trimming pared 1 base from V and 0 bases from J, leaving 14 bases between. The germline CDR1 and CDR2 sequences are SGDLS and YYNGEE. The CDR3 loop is CASSVTPGLSSYNEQFF. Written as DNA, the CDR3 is TGTGCCAGCAGCGTAACCCCGGGCCTGAGCTCCTACAATGAGCAGTTCTTC.

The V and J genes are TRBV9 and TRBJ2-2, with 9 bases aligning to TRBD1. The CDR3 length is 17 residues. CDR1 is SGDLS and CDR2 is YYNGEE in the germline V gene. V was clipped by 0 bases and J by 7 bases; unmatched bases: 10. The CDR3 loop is CASSVDSGQGIYGELFF. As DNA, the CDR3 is TGTGCCAGCAGCGTAGACTCAGGACAGGGGATTTACGGGGAGCTGTTTTTT.

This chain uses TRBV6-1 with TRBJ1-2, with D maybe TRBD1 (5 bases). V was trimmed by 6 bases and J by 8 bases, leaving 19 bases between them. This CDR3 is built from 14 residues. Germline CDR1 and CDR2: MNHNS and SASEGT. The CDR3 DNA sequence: TGTGCCAGCAGCCCCAGGGCGGGGGGAAGGGGCTACACCTTC. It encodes CASSPRAGGRGYTF.

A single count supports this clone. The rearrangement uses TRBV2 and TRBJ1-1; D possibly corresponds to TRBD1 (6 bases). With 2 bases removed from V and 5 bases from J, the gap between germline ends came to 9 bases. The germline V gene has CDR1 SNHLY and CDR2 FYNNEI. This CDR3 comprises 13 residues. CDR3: CASSERGWTEAFF. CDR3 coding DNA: TGTGCCAGCAGTGAAAGGGGGTGGACTGAAGCTTTCTTT.

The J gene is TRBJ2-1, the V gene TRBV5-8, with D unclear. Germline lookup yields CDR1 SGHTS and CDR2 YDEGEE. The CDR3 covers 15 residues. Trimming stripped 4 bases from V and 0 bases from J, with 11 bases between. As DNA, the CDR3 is TGTGCCAGCAGCCTAAAGGTTAACTCCTACAATGAGCAGTTCTTC. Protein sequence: CASSLKVNSYNEQFF.

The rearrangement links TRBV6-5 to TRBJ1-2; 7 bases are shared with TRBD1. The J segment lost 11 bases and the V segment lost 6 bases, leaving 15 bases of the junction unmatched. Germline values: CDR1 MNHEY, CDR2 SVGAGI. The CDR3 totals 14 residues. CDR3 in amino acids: CASSGEGASLRYTF. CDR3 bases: TGTGCCAGCAGCGGGGAGGGGGCCTCTCTGAGGTACACCTTC.

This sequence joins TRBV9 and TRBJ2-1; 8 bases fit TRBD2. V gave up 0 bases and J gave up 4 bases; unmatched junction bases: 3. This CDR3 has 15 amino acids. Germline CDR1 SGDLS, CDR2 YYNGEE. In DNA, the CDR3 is TGTGCCAGCAGCGTAGGAGCGGGGGAGTACAATGAGCAGTTCTTC. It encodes CASSVGAGEYNEQFF.

In nucleotides, the CDR3 is TGTGCCAGCAGCTTGGTTGGAGGGGCACGTCTTGGTGGAAACACCATATATTTT. Residues: CASSLVGGARLGGNTIYF. The chain links TRBV5-5 to TRBJ1-3, with a weak D call TRBD1 (5 bases). This CDR3 region has 18 residues. Germline CDR1 reads SGHKS; CDR2 reads YYEKEE (reference sequence). V shed 0 bases and J shed 3 bases, with 19 bases lying between them.

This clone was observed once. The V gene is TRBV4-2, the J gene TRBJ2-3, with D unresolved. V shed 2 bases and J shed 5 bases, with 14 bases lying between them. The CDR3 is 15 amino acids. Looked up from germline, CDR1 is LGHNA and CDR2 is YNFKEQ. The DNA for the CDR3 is TGTGCCAGCAGCCAAAACTCATTGCTGGGAGATACGCAGTATTTT. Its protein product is CASSQNSLLGDTQYF.

The CDR3 spells CASSTLRGKLFF. The DNA for the CDR3 is TGTGCCAGCTCCACTTTGAGGGGAAAACTGTTTTTT. V is TRBV25-1 and J is TRBJ1-4; TRBD1 is a possible D gene (5 bases). The germline V and J ends were trimmed by 8 bases and 10 bases, with 14 bases remaining between them. From germline, CDR1 is MGHDK and CDR2 SYGVNS. The CDR3 has 12 amino acids. Full variable domain (rest looked up from reference TRBV25-1 and TRBJ1-4): EADIYQTPRYLVIGTGKKITLECSQTMGHDKMYWYQQDPGMELHLIHYSYGVNSTEKGDLSSESTVSRIRTEHFPLTLESARPSHTSQYLCASSTLRGKLFFGSGTQLSVL.

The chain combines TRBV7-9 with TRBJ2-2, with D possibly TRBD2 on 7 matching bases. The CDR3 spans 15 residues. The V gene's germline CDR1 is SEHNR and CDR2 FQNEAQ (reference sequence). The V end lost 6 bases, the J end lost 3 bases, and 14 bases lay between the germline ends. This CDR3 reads CASSHGGRYTGELFF. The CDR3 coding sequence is TGTGCCAGCAGTCACGGGGGGCGGTACACCGGGGAGCTGTTTTTT. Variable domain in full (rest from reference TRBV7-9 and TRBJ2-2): DTGVSQNPRHKITKRGQNVTFRCDPISEHNRLYWYRQTLGQGPEFLTYFQNEAQLEKSRLLSDRFSAERPKGSFSTLEIQRTEQGDSAMYLCASSHGGRYTGELFFGEGSRLTVL.

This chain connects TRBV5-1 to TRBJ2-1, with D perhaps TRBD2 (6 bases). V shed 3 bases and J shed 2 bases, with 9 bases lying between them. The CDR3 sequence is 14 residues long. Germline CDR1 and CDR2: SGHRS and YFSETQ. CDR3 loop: CASSYGGTYNEQFF. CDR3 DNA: TGCGCCAGCAGCTATGGGGGGACCTACAATGAGCAGTTCTTC. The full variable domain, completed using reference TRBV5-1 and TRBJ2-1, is KAGVTQTPRYLIKTRGQQVTLSCSPISGHRSVSWYQQTPGQGLQFLFEYFSETQRNKGNFPGRFSGRQFSNSRSEMNVSTLELGDSALYLCASSYGGTYNEQFFGPGTRLTVL.

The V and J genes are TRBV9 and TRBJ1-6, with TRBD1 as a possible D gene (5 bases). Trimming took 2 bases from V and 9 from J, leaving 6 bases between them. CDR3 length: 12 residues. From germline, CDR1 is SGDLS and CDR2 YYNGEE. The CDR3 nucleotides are TGTGCCAGCAGCGTTCAGGGTTCACCCCTCCACTTT. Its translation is CASSVQGSPLHF.